This T cell receptor (beta chain) was recorded in a study of T cell responses to AZD1222 COVID-19 vaccine. This CDR3 is 17 amino acids long. J lost 4 bases, V lost 3 bases, and 7 bases had no gene match. Looked up from germline, CDR1 is LNHNV and CDR2 is YYDKDF (reference sequence). Generated by immunoSEQ multiplex PCR, the TCRdb table keeps only in-frame clones and is missing some. The table has approximately 80,000 clones, over 80% seen once. The material sequenced was peripheral blood, taken on day 0 of AZD1222 vaccination. J is TRBJ2-2 and V is TRBV15; 11 bases are a match to TRBD1. This clonotype was obtained from an adult in good health. CDR3 residues: CATSRNPGQGGTGELFF. CDR3 bases: TGTGCCACCAGCAGGAATCCGGGACAGGGGGGCACCGGGGAGCTGTTTTTT.